These T cell receptor beta chains were read from a single sample in a study of blood T cell repertoires in COVID-19. The method was immunoSEQ multiplex PCR; TCRdb's version includes in-frame clones alone and lacks a portion of them. This sample has about 100,000 clones; 80% to 95% occur once, and the top ten carry less than 4.5%. Sequenced: peripheral blood. These receptors all come from a man aged 18-30 years with acute or convalescent COVID-19. The CDR3 runs from the conserved cysteine through the conserved F or W. A D gene is named only where the DNA matches it firmly. The listing skips clone size in some rows; elsewhere it reads once, few, many or a size class.

abundance,d_gene,j_gene,v_gene,CDR3nt,CDR3aa
NA,TRBD2,TRBJ2-3,TRBV7-9,TGTGCCAGCAGCTTCTTTCGGACTAGCGGGGGGCCGAAGCCAGATACGCAGTATTTT,CASSFFRTSGGPKPDTQYF
NA,NA,TRBJ2-1,TRBV18,TGTGCCAGCTCCCCGGGGGGCGGCTACAATGAGCAGTTCTTC,CASSPGGGYNEQFF
NA,NA,TRBJ1-2,TRBV10-3,TGTGCCATCTTCGACACATCAGACTATGGCTACACCTTC,CAIFDTSDYGYTF
NA,NA,TRBJ1-1,TRBV7-9,TGTGCCAGCAGCTTAGCGTTGGCAGACACTGAAGCTTTCTTT,CASSLALADTEAFF
once,TRBD1,TRBJ1-2,TRBV19,TGTGCCAGTATCAGATCCCCGGACAGGGGCTATGGCTACACCTTC,CASIRSPDRGYGYTF
NA,TRBD2,TRBJ2-1,TRBV4-1,TGCGCCAGCAGCCAAGAGGGGAGGGAAAGGTCCTACAATGAGCAGTTCTTC,CASSQEGRERSYNEQFF
NA,TRBD1,TRBJ1-1,TRBV28,TGTGCCAGCAGTTCCGGGACAGGGATAGGAGGATCTTTCTTT,CASSSGTGIGGSFF
NA,TRBD2,TRBJ2-7,TRBV5-6,TGTGCCAGCAGCTCCGACCTGACTAGCGGAGTTTCCTACGAGCAGTACTTC,CASSSDLTSGVSYEQYF
NA,TRBD1,TRBJ1-1,TRBV4-2,TGTGCCAGCAGCCAACCGGACAGGGAGTCCGCTGAAGCTTTCTTT,CASSQPDRESAEAFF
NA,TRBD1,TRBJ2-3,TRBV18,TGTGCCAGCTCACTATACAGGGGGGATTCAGATACGCAGTATTTT,CASSLYRGDSDTQYF